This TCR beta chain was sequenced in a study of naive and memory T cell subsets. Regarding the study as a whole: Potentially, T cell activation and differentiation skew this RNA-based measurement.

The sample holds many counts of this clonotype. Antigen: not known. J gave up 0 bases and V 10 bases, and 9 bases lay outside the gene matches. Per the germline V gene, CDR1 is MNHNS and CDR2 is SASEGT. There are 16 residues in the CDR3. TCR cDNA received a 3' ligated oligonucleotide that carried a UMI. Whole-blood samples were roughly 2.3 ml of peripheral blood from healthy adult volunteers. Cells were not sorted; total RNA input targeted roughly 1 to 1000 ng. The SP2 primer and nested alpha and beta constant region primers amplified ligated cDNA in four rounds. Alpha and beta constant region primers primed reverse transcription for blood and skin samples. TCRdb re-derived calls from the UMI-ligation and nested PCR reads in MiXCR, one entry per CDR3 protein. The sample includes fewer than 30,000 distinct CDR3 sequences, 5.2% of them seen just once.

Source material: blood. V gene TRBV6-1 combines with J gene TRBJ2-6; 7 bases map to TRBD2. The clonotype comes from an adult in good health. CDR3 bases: TGTGCCATGTCAAGCGGGAAAAGCTCTGGGGCCAACGTCCTGACTTTC. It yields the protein CAMSSGKSSGANVLTF.